The 11 T cell receptor beta chains below all came from one sample that was sequenced in a study of shared clonotypes between healthy human individuals (dated by TCRdb to the early 2020s). Libraries came from the immunoSEQ multiplex PCR assay. This immuneACCESS table, as held by TCRdb, lists in-frame sequences with V and J called but not all clones. Of the missing ones, under half trace to an unresolved V gene in checked studies; the others have no known cause. In all, the sample holds 400,000 to 600,000 clones, and around 79% of those were seen once. The ten most abundant clones make up about 12% of the sample. The sample comprised PBMCs. These receptors all stem from a woman in her thirties or forties in good health. Some clones in this sample may be carry-over from other donors' samples.

The gene calls are TRBV28 and TRBJ2-7; D possibly matches TRBD1 or TRBD2 (5 bases each). The length of the CDR3 is 12 residues. Trimming pared 8 bases from V and 0 bases from J, leaving 8 bases between. Germline lookup yields CDR1 MDHEN and CDR2 SYDVKM. CDR3 in DNA: TGTGCCAGCCGGGACCCCTCCTACGAGCAGTACTTC. This gives the protein CASRDPSYEQYF.

The CDR3, as DNA: TGCGCCAGCAGTGAGAGGCCAGGAGGGGAGCTGTTTTTT. Translated, it gives CASSERPGGELFF. V and J are TRBV10-1 and TRBJ2-2, with D unclear. This CDR3 has 13 residues. CDR1 is WNHNN, CDR2 SYGVQD, per germline (reference sequence). V lost 2 bases, J lost 8 bases, and 9 bases lay in between.

The chain combines TRBV18 with TRBJ2-1; tentative D call: TRBD1 (7 bases). The CDR3 loop spans 16 amino acids. The V end lost 3 bases, the J end lost 8 bases, and 20 bases lay between the germline ends. CDR1 is KGHSH and CDR2 is LQKENI in the germline V gene. The CDR3 loop is CASSPYPGPRGDEQFF. For the CDR3, the DNA is TGTGCCAGCTCACCGTACCCCGGGCCCAGGGGGGATGAGCAGTTCTTC.

CDR3 sequence: CASSPRDQGSDTQYF. For the CDR3, the DNA is TGTGCCAGCAGCCCCCGGGATCAGGGTTCAGATACGCAGTATTTT. The rearrangement links TRBV6-6 to TRBJ2-3; the D gene could be TRBD1 or TRBD2 (5 bases each). Germline V CDR1 and CDR2: MNHNY, SVGAGI (reference sequence). The CDR3 runs 15 residues. V gave up 6 bases and J gave up 4 bases, with 17 bases separating them.

The chain employs TRBV28 and TRBJ1-3; D gene unclear. The CDR3 sequence is 15 residues long. Germline lookup yields CDR1 MDHEN and CDR2 SYDVKM. Trimming shortened V by 4 bases and J by 0 bases, and 10 bases separated the two germline ends. The CDR3: CASSSPGFSGNTIYF. The DNA of the CDR3 is TGTGCCAGCAGTTCCCCGGGGTTCTCTGGAAACACCATATATTTT.

This clone was seen a handful of times. In DNA, the CDR3 is TGCGCCAGCAGCCTATCCGGGACAACCGGAAACACCATATATTTT. The encoded protein is CASSLSGTTGNTIYF. The chain combines TRBV5-1 with TRBJ1-3; maybe TRBD1 (6 bases). The germline V and J ends were trimmed by 4 bases and 4 bases, with 15 bases remaining between them. The CDR3 consists of 15 residues. The germline V gene has CDR1 SGHRS and CDR2 YFSETQ. Filled out from reference TRBV5-1 and TRBJ1-3, the complete variable domain reads KAGVTQTPRYLIKTRGQQVTLSCSPISGHRSVSWYQQTPGQGLQFLFEYFSETQRNKGNFPGRFSGRQFSNSRSEMNVSTLELGDSALYLCASSLSGTTGNTIYFGEGSWLTVV.

This sequence joins TRBV5-1 and TRBJ2-3; 9 bases map to TRBD1. V was clipped by 4 bases and J by 6 bases; unmatched bases: 6. This CDR3 has 14 amino acids. CDR1 is SGHRS and CDR2 is YFSETQ in the germline V gene. In DNA, the CDR3 is TGCGCCAGCAGCCAGAGGACAGGGGAGGATACGCAGTATTTT. As protein: CASSQRTGEDTQYF.

The V and J genes are TRBV5-5 and TRBJ2-5; D call uncertain. Trimming stripped 4 bases from V and 5 bases from J, with 6 bases between. This CDR3 region has 11 residues. Looked up from germline, CDR1 is SGHKS and CDR2 is YYEKEE (reference sequence). The chain's CDR3 is CASSPGETQYF. The CDR3 DNA reads TGTGCCAGCAGCCCCGGCGAGACCCAGTACTTC.

About this clone itself: This may come from a read error, since a much larger clone is one base off. The rearrangement joins TRBV6-1 to TRBJ1-1; D is unresolved. CDR1 MNHNS and CDR2 SASEGT come from the germline V gene. The CDR3 runs to 13 residues. CDR3 coding DNA: TGTGCCAGCAGACTAGGGAAAGACACTGAAGCTTCCTTT. Protein product: CASRLGKDTEASF.

V is TRBV28 and J is TRBJ2-5; 8 nucleotides match TRBD1. Losses at the gene ends were 11 bases for V and 5 bases for J; bases not matched to a gene: 13. Germline assignment: CDR1 MDHEN and CDR2 SYDVKM. This CDR3 has 14 amino acids. CDR3 region: CARLQGEVRETQYF. The CDR3 nucleotides read TGTGCCCGCCTACAGGGGGAGGTACGGGAGACCCAGTACTTC.

For this clone: A read error likely explains this, since a far larger clone differs by one base. The CDR3 DNA reads TGTGCCAGCAGGACAGGGACCTACGAGCAGTACTTC. Protein: CASRTGTYEQYF. This sequence joins TRBV6-5 and TRBJ2-7, with 7 bases matching TRBD1. The CDR3 covers 12 residues. Germline lookup yields CDR1 MNHEY and CDR2 SVGAGI. The V segment lost 6 bases and the J segment 2 bases; nucleotides outside the gene matches: 1.